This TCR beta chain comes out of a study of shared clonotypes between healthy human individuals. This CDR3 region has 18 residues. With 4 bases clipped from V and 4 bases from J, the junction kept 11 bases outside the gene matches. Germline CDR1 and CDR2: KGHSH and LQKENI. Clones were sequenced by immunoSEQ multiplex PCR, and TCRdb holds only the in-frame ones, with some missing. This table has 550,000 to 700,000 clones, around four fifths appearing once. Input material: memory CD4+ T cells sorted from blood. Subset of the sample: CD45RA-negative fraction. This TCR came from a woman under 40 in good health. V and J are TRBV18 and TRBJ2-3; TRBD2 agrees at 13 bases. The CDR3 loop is CASSRTRRTSGSADTQYF. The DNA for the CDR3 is TGTGCCAGCTCACGGACTCGAAGGACTAGCGGGAGCGCAGATACGCAGTATTTT. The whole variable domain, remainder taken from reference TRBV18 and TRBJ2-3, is NAGVMQNPRHLVRRRGQEARLRCSPMKGHSHVYWYRQLPEEGLKFMVYLQKENIIDESGMPKERFSAEFPKEGPSILRIQQVVRGDSAAYFCASSRTRRTSGSADTQYFGPGTRLTVL.